Listed below are T cell receptor beta chains from one sample, sequenced in a study of blood T cell repertoires in COVID-19. This table comes from immunoSEQ multiplex PCR, and its TCRdb copy is limited to in-frame clones, with some not included. Among roughly 180,000 clones, roughly 80% were seen once, and the ten largest hold roughly an eighth. The sample was PBMCs or T cells enriched from blood (not recorded which). These receptors originate from a man aged 55-75 years who had been exposed to COVID-19. The CDR3 runs from the conserved cysteine through the conserved F or W. A D gene is named only where the DNA matches it firmly. Clone size appears in some rows only: once, few, many, or a class for an expanded clone.

CASSLGGGTGNTIYF	TGCGCCAGCAGCTTGGGCGGGGGCACTGGAAACACCATATATTTT	NA	NA	TRBJ1-3	TRBV5-1
CASSPRGLAGADTQYF	TGTGCCAGCAGTCCACGGGGACTAGCGGGAGCAGATACGCAGTATTTT	NA	TRBD2	TRBJ2-3	TRBV6-4
CASSGPQETQYF	TGTGCCAGCAGTGGGCCCCAAGAGACCCAGTACTTC	NA	NA	TRBJ2-5	TRBV25-1
CASGISWGTSGRTDTGELFF	TGTGCCAGCGGTATAAGTTGGGGGACTAGCGGGAGGACTGACACCGGGGAGCTGTTTTTT	NA	TRBD2	TRBJ2-2	TRBV27
CASSQGLAGSGDTQYF	TGTGCCAGCAGCCAGGGACTAGCGGGATCGGGGGATACGCAGTATTTT	NA	TRBD2	TRBJ2-3	TRBV3-1/TRBV3-2
CASSRGQGAGYTF	TGTGCCAGCAGCAGGGGACAGGGGGCTGGCTACACCTTC	NA	TRBD1	TRBJ1-2	TRBV7-2
CASSMIGGSGNTIYF	TGTGCCAGTAGTATGATAGGGGGCTCTGGAAACACCATATATTTT	NA	NA	TRBJ1-3	TRBV19
CASSHKGPLHF	TGTGCCAGCAGTCACAAGGGGCCGCTCCACTTT	few	NA	TRBJ1-6	TRBV12-3/TRBV12-4
CASSQQTPGLAGGQETQYF	TGCGCCAGCAGCCAACAAACTCCGGGACTAGCGGGCGGACAAGAGACCCAGTACTTC	NA	TRBD2	TRBJ2-5	TRBV4-3
CASSQILAGSYNEQFF	TGCGCCAGCAGCCAAATCCTAGCGGGAAGCTACAATGAGCAGTTCTTC	NA	TRBD2	TRBJ2-1	TRBV4-3
CASSLVGGPDSPLHF	TGCGCCAGCAGCTTGGTTGGGGGCCCCGATTCACCCCTCCACTTT	few	NA	TRBJ1-6	TRBV5-1
CASRPSVSGANVLTF	TGCGCCAGCAGACCGAGCGTGAGTGGGGCCAACGTCCTGACTTTC	NA	NA	TRBJ2-6	TRBV5-1
CSARTAPEQYF	TGCAGTGCTAGGACTGCGCCGGAGCAGTACTTC	NA	NA	TRBJ2-7	TRBV20-1
CVRSLVLRGPTDTQYF	TGTGTCAGAAGCTTAGTTTTGAGAGGGCCCACAGATACGCAGTATTTT	once	NA	TRBJ2-3	TRBV7-5
CASSATGTSGRPGPDTQYF	TGTGCCAGCAGCGCAACCGGGACTAGCGGGAGGCCCGGCCCAGATACGCAGTATTTT	few	TRBD2	TRBJ2-3	TRBV13
CASGLAGNQETQYF	TGTGCCTCCGGACTAGCGGGGAACCAAGAGACCCAGTACTTC	few	TRBD2	TRBJ2-5	TRBV10-3
CAWSVRFPVERNEQFF	TGTGCCTGGAGTGTAAGGTTCCCAGTGGAGCGCAATGAGCAGTTCTTC	NA	NA	TRBJ2-1	TRBV30
CASTASGRADNEQFF	TGTGCCAGCACTGCTAGCGGGAGGGCCGACAATGAGCAGTTCTTC	NA	TRBD2	TRBJ2-1	TRBV6-5
CASSLEPSRNIQYF	TGCGCCAGCAGCTTGGAGCCGAGCAGGAACATTCAGTACTTC	NA	NA	TRBJ2-4	TRBV5-1
CSVDPGHYGYTF	TGCAGCGTTGATCCAGGGCACTATGGCTACACCTTC	NA	NA	TRBJ1-2	TRBV29-1
CASSSQGRGTGELFF	TGTGCCAGCAGCTCCCAGGGGAGAGGCACCGGGGAGCTGTTTTTT	NA	NA	TRBJ2-2	TRBV13
CASSPVAGGWAKNIQYF	TGTGCCAGCAGCCCCGTAGCGGGAGGGTGGGCCAAAAACATTCAGTACTTC	NA	TRBD2	TRBJ2-4	TRBV5-8
CASSLVGGSSGDTIYF	TGCGCCAGCAGCTTGGTAGGGGGCTCTAGTGGCGACACCATATATTTT	NA	TRBD1	TRBJ1-3	TRBV5-1
CASSPNTDTQYF	TGTGCCAGCAGCCCCAACACAGATACGCAGTATTTT	NA	NA	TRBJ2-3	TRBV7-3
CASSLRTSGRRETQYF	TGTGCCAGTAGTCTACGGACTAGCGGGAGGAGGGAGACCCAGTACTTC	NA	TRBD2	TRBJ2-5	TRBV19
CASSLGFPGQFDQPQHF	TGCGCCAGCAGCTTGGGGTTTCCGGGACAGTTCGATCAGCCCCAGCATTTT	NA	TRBD1	TRBJ1-5	TRBV5-1